The T cell receptor (beta chain) under discussion was sequenced for a study of cytomegalovirus exposure and HLA in healthy donors. Whole-study context: In an earlier analysis, some 110 million unique TCR beta sequences were found from some 180 million T cells. Study-level findings and limits: The Asian-associated ancestry cluster reportedly had fewer N-insertions than the roughly 720-donor mean in a later analysis. Common viral pathogens (according to a later analysis) appeared linked to several of the most significant clusters. In a later analysis, DRB1 alleles had the most associated TCRs; HLA-C alleles the fewest.

As for this clone: What it recognizes is unknown.

PCR primers comprised 60 Vbeta and 13 Jbeta primers. Data came from immunoSEQ multiplex PCR; TCRdb stores just in-frame clones and leaves some out. The data contain over 100,000 clones, around 63% of them singletons. Germline lookup yields CDR1 SGHRS and CDR2 YFSETQ. V dropped 2 bases and J dropped 2 bases, with 10 bases sitting between them. The length of the CDR3 is 14 residues. This receptor was taken from a man in his forties in good health and CMV-seropositive. This rearrangement joins TRBV5-1 to TRBJ2-5, with D possibly matching TRBD1 (5 bases). The source material was PBMCs. The CDR3 reads CASSFQDSQETQYF. CDR3 coding DNA: TGCGCCAGCAGCTTTCAAGACAGTCAAGAGACCCAGTACTTC.